This T cell receptor beta chain derives from a study of blood T cell repertoires in COVID-19. This CDR3 comprises 12 residues. V was shortened by 3 bases and J by 7 bases, with 10 bases between the two germline ends. Germline lookup yields CDR1 SGDLS and CDR2 YYNGEE. Clones were read by immunoSEQ multiplex PCR, and TCRdb kept only the in-frame ones, dropping some. The sample has roughly 93,000 clones; roughly 80% are singletons. The chain employs TRBV9 and TRBJ1-2; the D gene is possibly TRBD1 (5 bases). Sequencing used peripheral blood. The sequence was obtained from a woman of 80 years or more with acute or convalescent COVID-19. The CDR3 bases are TGTGCCAGCAGCGAGGAGGGGTTTGGCTACACCTTC. Its protein product is CASSEEGFGYTF.